This TCR beta chain was sequenced during a study of shared clonotypes between healthy human individuals. Only a few counts were recorded for this clone. About 30,000 T cell genomes, or approximately 290 ng DNA, went into unsorted PBMC replicate PCRs. Only in-frame clones appear in the TCRdb table, and some are missing; sequencing was by immunoSEQ multiplex PCR. Of 470,000 or so clones in the sample, about 85% were seen once. The origin of this receptor is a woman aged 40 to 55 in good health. Some clones in this sample may be carry-over from other donors' samples. The sequenced sample was PBMCs.

CDR3 region: CASSSEGLAGDFGKTQYF. The DNA of the CDR3 is TGTGCCAGCAGCTCTGAGGGACTAGCGGGAGACTTTGGAAAGACCCAGTACTTC. This chain joins TRBV7-2 and TRBJ2-5, with 14 bases lining up with TRBD2. Germline trimming cut 4 bases from V and 6 bases from J; bases unmatched to any gene: 13. CDR1 and CDR2 (germline): SGHTA, FQGNSA. This CDR3 spans 18 amino acids. Combining the CDR3 with reference TRBV7-2 and TRBJ2-5 gives the whole variable domain GAGVSQSPSNKVTEKGKDVELRCDPISGHTALYWYRQSLGQGLEFLIYFQGNSAPDKSGLPSDRFSAERTGGSVSTLTIQRTQQEDSAVYLCASSSEGLAGDFGKTQYFGPGTRLLVL.